This T cell receptor (beta chain) was identified during a study of cytomegalovirus exposure and HLA in healthy donors. The PCR used 60 Vbeta and 13 Jbeta primers. Profiling relied on immunoSEQ multiplex PCR, and the TCRdb table lists in-frame clones only, not all of them. Altogether more than 150,000 clones are present, approximately 82% being singletons, with the ten largest covering around 2%. Study results and limitations: Both high specificity and high sensitivity reportedly marked the classifier's diagnosis of cytomegalovirus status. The later analysis indicated that the majority of CMV-associated TCR beta chains appeared HLA-restricted.

A remark on this clone: Its target is unknown.

The study sampled nominally healthy donors, though unrecorded immune exposures were likely. J gave up 4 bases and V 3 bases, and 11 bases lay outside the gene matches. Germline CDR1 GTSNPN, CDR2 SVGIG (reference sequence). This CDR3 region has 15 residues. This TCR was sampled from a woman between 18 and 29 years old in good health and CMV-seropositive. This chain uses TRBV30 with TRBJ1-2; TRBD1 aligns across 7 bases. The sample taken for sequencing was PBMCs. The CDR3 protein is CAWSQIDRVSYGYTF. The CDR3 bases are TGTGCCTGGAGCCAAATAGACAGGGTGAGCTATGGCTACACCTTC.